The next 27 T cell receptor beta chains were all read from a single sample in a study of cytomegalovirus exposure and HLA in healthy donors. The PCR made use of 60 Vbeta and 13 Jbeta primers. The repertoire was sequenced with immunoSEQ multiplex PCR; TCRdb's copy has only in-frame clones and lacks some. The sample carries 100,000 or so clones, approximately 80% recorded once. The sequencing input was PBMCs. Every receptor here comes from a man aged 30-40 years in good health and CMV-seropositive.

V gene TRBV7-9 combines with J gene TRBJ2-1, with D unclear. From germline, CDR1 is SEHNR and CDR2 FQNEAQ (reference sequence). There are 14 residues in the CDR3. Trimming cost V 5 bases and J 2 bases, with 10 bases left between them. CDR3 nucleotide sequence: TGTGCCAGCAGCCCCGCGGTTACCTACAATGAGCAGTTCTTC. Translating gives CASSPAVTYNEQFF.

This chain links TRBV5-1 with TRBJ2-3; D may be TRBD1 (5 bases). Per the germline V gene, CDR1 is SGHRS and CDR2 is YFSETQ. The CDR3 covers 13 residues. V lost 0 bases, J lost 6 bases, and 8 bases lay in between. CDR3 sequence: CASSLGGADTQYF. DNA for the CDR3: TGCGCCAGCAGCTTGGGTGGGGCGGATACGCAGTATTTT. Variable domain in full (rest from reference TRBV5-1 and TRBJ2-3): KAGVTQTPRYLIKTRGQQVTLSCSPISGHRSVSWYQQTPGQGLQFLFEYFSETQRNKGNFPGRFSGRQFSNSRSEMNVSTLELGDSALYLCASSLGGADTQYFGPGTRLTVL.

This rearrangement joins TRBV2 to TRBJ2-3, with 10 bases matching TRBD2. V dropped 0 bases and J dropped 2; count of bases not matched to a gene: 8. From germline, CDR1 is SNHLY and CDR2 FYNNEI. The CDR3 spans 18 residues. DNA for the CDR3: TGTGCCAGCAGTGAAGCCCTTAGCGGGGGGTTCTCCACAGATACGCAGTATTTT. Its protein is CASSEALSGGFSTDTQYF. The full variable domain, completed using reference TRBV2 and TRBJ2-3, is EPEVTQTPSHQVTQMGQEVILRCVPISNHLYFYWYRQILGQKVEFLVSFYNNEISEKSEIFDDQFSVERPDGSNFTLKIRSTKLEDSAMYFCASSEALSGGFSTDTQYFGPGTRLTVL.

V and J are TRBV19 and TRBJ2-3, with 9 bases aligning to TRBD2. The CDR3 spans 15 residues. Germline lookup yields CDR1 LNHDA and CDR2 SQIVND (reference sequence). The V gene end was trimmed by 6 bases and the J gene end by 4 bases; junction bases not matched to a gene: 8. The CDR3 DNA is TGTGCCAGTAGCCCTTGGGAGCGGGAGGCAGATACGCAGTATTTT. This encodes CASSPWEREADTQYF.

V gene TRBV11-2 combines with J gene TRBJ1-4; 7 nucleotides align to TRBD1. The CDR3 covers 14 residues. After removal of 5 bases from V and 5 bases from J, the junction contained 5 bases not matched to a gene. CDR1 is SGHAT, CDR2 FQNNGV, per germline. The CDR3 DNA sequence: TGTGCCAGCAGCCTCGGACAGGTGAATGAAAAACTGTTTTTT. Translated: CASSLGQVNEKLFF.

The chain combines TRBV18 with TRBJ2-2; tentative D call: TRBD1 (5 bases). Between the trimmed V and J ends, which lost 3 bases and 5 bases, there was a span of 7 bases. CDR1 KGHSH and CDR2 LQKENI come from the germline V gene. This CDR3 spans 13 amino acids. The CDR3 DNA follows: TGTGCCAGCTCACCGCCAGGGACCGGGGAGCTGTTTTTT. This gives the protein CASSPPGTGELFF.

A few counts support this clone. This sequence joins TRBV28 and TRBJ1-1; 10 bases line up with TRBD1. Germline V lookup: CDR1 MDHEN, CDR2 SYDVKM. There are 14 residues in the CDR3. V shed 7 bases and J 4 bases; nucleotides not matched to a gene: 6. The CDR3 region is CASTYRTGGTEAFF. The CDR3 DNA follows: TGTGCCAGCACCTATAGGACAGGGGGCACTGAAGCTTTCTTT.

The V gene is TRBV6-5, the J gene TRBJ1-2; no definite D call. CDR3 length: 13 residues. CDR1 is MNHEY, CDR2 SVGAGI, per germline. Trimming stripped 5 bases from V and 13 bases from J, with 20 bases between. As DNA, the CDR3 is TGTGCCAGCAGTCCCGTGGGCCGCCAAACCAGCACCTTC. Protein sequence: CASSPVGRQTSTF.

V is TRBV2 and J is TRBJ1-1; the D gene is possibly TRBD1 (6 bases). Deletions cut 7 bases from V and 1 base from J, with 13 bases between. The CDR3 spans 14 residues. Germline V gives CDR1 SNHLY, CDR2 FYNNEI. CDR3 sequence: CASKLATGNTEAFF. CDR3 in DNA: TGTGCCAGCAAGCTCGCGACAGGGAACACTGAAGCTTTCTTT.

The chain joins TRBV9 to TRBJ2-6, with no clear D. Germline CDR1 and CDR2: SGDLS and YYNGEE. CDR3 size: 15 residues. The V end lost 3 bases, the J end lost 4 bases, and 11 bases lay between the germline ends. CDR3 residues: CASSGALWGANVLTF. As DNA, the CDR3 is TGTGCCAGCAGCGGGGCCTTGTGGGGGGCCAACGTCCTGACTTTC.

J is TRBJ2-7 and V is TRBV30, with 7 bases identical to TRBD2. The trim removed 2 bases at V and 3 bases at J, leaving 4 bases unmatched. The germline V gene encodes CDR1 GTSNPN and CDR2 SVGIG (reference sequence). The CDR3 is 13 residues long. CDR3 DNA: TGTGCCTGGAGTCGGGGGGTCGGCTACGAGCAGTACTTC. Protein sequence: CAWSRGVGYEQYF.

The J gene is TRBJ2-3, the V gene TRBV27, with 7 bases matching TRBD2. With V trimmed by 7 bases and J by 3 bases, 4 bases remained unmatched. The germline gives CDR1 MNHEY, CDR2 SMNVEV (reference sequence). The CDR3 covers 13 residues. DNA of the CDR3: TGTGCCAGCACCCCCGGGGGGACAGATACGCAGTATTTT. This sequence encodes CASTPGGTDTQYF.

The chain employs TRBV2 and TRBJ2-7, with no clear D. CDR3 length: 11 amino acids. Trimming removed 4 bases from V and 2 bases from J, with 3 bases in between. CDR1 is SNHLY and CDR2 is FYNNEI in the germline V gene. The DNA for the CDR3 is TGTGCCAGCAGTGTTACCTACGAGCAGTACTTC. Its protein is CASSVTYEQYF. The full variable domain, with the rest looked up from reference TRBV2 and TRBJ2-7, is EPEVTQTPSHQVTQMGQEVILRCVPISNHLYFYWYRQILGQKVEFLVSFYNNEISEKSEIFDDQFSVERPDGSNFTLKIRSTKLEDSAMYFCASSVTYEQYFGPGTRLTVT.

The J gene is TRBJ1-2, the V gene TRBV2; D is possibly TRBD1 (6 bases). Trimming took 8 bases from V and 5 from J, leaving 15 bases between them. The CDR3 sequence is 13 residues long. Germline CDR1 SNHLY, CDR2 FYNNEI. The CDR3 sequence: CASPWDIPYGYTF. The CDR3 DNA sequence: TGTGCCAGCCCTTGGGACATCCCGTATGGCTACACCTTC.

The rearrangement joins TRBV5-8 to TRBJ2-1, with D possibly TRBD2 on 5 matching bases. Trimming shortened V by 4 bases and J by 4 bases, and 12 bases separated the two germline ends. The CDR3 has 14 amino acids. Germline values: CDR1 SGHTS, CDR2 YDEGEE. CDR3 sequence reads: CASSPTGLYNEQFF. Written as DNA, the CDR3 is TGTGCCAGCAGCCCCACGGGGTTATACAATGAGCAGTTCTTC.

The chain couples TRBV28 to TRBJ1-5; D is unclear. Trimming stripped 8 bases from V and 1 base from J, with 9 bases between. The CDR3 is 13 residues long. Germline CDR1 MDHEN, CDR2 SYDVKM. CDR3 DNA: TGTGCCAGCCTCTCCGGGAGCAATCAGCCCCAGCATTTT. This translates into CASLSGSNQPQHF.

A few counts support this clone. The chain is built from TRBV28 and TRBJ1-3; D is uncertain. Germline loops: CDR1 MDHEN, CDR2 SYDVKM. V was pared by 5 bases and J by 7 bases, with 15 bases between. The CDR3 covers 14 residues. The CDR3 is CASSPSVVVNTIYF. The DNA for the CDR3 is TGTGCCAGCAGTCCCAGTGTGGTCGTGAACACCATATATTTT.

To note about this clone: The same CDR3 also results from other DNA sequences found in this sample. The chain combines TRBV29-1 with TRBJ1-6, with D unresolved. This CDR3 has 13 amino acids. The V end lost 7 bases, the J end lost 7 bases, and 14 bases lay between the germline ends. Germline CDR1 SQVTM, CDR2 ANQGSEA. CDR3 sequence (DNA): TGCAGCGCCCGGGAAGACGAAAATTCACCCCTCCACTTT. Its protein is CSAREDENSPLHF.

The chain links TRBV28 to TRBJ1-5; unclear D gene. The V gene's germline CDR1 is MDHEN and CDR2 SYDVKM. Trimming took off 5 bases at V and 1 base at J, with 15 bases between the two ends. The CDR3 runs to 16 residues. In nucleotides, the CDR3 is TGTGCCAGCAGTCCTCGCCCCAGGAAGAGCAATCAGCCCCAGCATTTT. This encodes CASSPRPRKSNQPQHF.

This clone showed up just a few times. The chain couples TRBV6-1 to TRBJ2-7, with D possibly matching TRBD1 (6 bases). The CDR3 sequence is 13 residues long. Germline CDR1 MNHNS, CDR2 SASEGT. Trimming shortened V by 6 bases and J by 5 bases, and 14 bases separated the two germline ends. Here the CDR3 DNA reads TGTGCCAGCAGGCGTCAACAGGGCAACGAGCAGTACGTC. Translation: CASRRQQGNEQYV.

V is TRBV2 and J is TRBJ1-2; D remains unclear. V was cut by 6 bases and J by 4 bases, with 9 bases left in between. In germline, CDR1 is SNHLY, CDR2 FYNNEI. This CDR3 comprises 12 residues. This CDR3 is CASRREVYGYTF. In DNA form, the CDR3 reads TGTGCCAGCAGGAGGGAGGTCTATGGCTACACCTTC.

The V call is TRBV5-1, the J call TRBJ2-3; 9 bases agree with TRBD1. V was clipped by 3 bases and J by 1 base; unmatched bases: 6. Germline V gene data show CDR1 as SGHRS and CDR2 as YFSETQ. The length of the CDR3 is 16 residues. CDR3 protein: CASSSTGGRGTDTQYF. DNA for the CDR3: TGCGCCAGCAGCTCAACAGGGGGCCGGGGCACAGATACGCAGTATTTT. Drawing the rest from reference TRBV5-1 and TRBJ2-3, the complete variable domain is KAGVTQTPRYLIKTRGQQVTLSCSPISGHRSVSWYQQTPGQGLQFLFEYFSETQRNKGNFPGRFSGRQFSNSRSEMNVSTLELGDSALYLCASSSTGGRGTDTQYFGPGTRLTVL.

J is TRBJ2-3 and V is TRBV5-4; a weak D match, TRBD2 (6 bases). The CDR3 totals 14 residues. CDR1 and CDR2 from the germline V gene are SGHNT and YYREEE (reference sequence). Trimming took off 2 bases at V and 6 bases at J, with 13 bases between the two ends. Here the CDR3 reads CASSLADRGDTQYF. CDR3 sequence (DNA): TGTGCCAGCAGCTTAGCCGACCGGGGGGATACGCAGTATTTT.

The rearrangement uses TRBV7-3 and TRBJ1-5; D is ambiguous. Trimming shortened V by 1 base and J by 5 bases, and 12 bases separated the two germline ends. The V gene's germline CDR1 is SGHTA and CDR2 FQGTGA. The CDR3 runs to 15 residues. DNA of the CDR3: TGTGCCAGCAGCTTAAGGACTCCCAAGGATCAGCCCCAGCATTTT. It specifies CASSLRTPKDQPQHF.

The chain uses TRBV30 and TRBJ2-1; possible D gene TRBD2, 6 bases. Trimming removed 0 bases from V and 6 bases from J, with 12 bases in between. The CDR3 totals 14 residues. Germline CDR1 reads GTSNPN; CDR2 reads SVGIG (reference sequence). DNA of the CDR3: TGTGCCTGGAGTGTTGGCGGGGCCGGCAATGAGCAGTTCTTC. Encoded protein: CAWSVGGAGNEQFF.

CDR3 nucleotide sequence: TGTGCCAGCAGCTTGGACACCTGGGGAAACACCATATATTTT. Its translation: CASSLDTWGNTIYF. This sequence joins TRBV5-5 and TRBJ1-3; D gene ambiguous. Trimming took off 0 bases at V and 4 bases at J, with 8 bases between the two ends. Germline V gene data show CDR1 as SGHKS and CDR2 as YYEKEE (reference sequence). The CDR3 runs 14 residues.

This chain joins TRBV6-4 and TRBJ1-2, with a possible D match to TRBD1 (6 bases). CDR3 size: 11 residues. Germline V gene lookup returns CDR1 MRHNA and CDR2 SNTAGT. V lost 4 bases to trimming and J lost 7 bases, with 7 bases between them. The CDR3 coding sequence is TGTGCCAGCAGTGCAGGGGTTGGCTACACCTTC. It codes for CASSAGVGYTF.